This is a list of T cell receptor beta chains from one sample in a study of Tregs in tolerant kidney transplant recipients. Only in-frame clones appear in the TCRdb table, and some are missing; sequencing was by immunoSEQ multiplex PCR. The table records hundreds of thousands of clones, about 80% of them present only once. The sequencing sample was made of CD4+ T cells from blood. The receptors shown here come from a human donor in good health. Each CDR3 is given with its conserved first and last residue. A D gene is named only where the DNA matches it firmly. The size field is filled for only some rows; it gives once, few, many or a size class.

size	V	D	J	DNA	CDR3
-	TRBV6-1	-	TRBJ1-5	TGTGCCAGCAGTGGTTACAGGGTTGGGCAGCCCCAGCATTTT	CASSGYRVGQPQHF
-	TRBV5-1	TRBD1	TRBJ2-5	TGCGCCAGCAGCTTGACAGGGGCTGAGACCCAGTACTTC	CASSLTGAETQYF
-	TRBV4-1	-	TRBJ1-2	TGCGCCAGCAGCCAAGATTGGGCAAGCTATGGCTACACCTTC	CASSQDWASYGYTF
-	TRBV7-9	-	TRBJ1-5	TGTGCCAGCAGCTTACCGTCCAGAGACGGGACTAATCAGCCCCAGCATTTT	CASSLPSRDGTNQPQHF
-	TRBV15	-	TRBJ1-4	TGTGCCACCAGCAGAGTCGGACACGCCAATGAAAAACTGTTTTTT	CATSRVGHANEKLFF
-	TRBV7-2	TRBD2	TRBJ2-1	TGTGCCAGCAGCCCCTGGACTAGCGGGAGTGGAAATGAGCAGTTCTTC	CASSPWTSGSGNEQFF
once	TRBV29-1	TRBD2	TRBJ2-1	TGCAGCGCCAATAGCGGGAGGGGGAACAATGAGCAGTTCTTC	CSANSGRGNNEQFF
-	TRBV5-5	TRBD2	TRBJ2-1	TGTGCCAGCAGCTTGAGCGGGAGTGAATACAATGAGCAGTTCTTC	CASSLSGSEYNEQFF
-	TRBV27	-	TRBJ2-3	TGTGCCAGCAGTTCCGACAGACAAGATACGCAGTATTTT	CASSSDRQDTQYF
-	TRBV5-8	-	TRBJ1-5	TGTGCCAGCAGCTTATCTGGGTTGGGCAGGGCTAGCAATCAGCCCCAGCATTTT	CASSLSGLGRASNQPQHF
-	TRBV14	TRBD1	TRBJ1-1	TGTGCCAGCGGGGGACAGCCGAACACTGAAGCTTTCTTT	CASGGQPNTEAFF
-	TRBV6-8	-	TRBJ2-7	TGTGCCAGCAGTTACGCCAGCTCCTACGAGCAGTACTTC	CASSYASSYEQYF
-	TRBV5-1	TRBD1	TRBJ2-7	TGCGCCAGCAGCTTGGGGACAGGGTGGGGCGGCGAGCAGTACTTC	CASSLGTGWGGEQYF
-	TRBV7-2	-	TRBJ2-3	TGTGCCAGCAGCCCAGTTGGCTCTAGCACAGATACGCAGTATTTT	CASSPVGSSTDTQYF
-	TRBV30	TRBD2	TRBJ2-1	TGTGCCTGGAGTGGTCCGACTAGCGGGAGTAAGTTCTTC	CAWSGPTSGSKFF
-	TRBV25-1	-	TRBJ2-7	TGTGCCAGCAGTGAATCATGGGGGGTGTTAGAGCAGTACTTC	CASSESWGVLEQYF
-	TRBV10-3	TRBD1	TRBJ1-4	TGTGCCATCAGGGGGACAGAGCGTAATGAAAAACTGTTTTTT	CAIRGTERNEKLFF
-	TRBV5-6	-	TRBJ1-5	TGTGCCAGCAGCTTTAACGGGATACAGCCCCAGCATTTT	CASSFNGIQPQHF
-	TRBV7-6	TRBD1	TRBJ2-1	TGTGCCAGCAGCCTCAGGGGCGGGCAGGGGGCGGGTAATGAGCAGTTCTTC	CASSLRGGQGAGNEQFF
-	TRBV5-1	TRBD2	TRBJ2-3	TGCGCCAGCAGTTCCGGACTAGCGGGTGATACGCAGTATTTT	CASSSGLAGDTQYF
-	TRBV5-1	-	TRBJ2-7	TGCGCCAGCAGCACCCGGGACAAGTACTACGAGCAGTACTTC	CASSTRDKYYEQYF
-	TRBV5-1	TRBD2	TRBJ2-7	TGCGCCAGCAGCGCAGCGGGGGGCCCTAACGAGCAGTACTTC	CASSAAGGPNEQYF
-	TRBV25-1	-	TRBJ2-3	TGTGCCAGCAGTGAAGGCAGGGTGTGGGTGGATACGCAGTATTTT	CASSEGRVWVDTQYF
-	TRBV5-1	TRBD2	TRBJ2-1	TGCGCCAGCAGCTTGGTACCCACGGGAGGTAGCGCCTACAATGAGCAGTTCTTC	CASSLVPTGGSAYNEQFF
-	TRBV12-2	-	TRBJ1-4	TGTGCAAGTCGCTTAGAGTGGGGGAACCAGACTGATGGGAATGAAAAACTGTTTTTT	CASRLEWGNQTDGNEKLFF
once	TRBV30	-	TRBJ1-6	TGTGCCTGGAGTTTCGGTCAGAGCTCCTATAATTCACCCCTCCACTTT	CAWSFGQSSYNSPLHF
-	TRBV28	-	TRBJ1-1	TGTGCCAGCAGGTATAACAGGGCCACTGAAGCTTTCTTT	CASRYNRATEAFF
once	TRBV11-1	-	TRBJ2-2	TGTGCCAGCAGCTTAATTGGGCCCGGGGAGCTGTTTTTT	CASSLIGPGELFF